This T cell receptor beta chain was recorded in a study of blood T cells in healthy people across ages. The use of a sample-barcoded 5' primer and a J-beta primer mix characterized a second PCR of about 6 to 12 cycles. TCRdb analysed the 5' RACE reads with MiXCR anew, one entry per CDR3 protein. Of around 1.1 million distinct CDR3 sequences in the sample, around two fifths were seen once. The germline gives CDR1 SGHTA, CDR2 FQGNSA. Trimming cost V 1 base and J 11 bases, with 20 bases left between them. This CDR3 contains 15 residues. The chain recombines TRBV7-2 with TRBJ2-5; the D is unclear. The sequenced sample consisted of blood. The clonotype originates from a man between 18 and 29 years old in good health. In DNA form, the CDR3 reads TGTGCCAGCAGCTTAGGTTCTAGGGTATACAATGAGCAGTACTTC. This sequence encodes CASSLGSRVYNEQYF.